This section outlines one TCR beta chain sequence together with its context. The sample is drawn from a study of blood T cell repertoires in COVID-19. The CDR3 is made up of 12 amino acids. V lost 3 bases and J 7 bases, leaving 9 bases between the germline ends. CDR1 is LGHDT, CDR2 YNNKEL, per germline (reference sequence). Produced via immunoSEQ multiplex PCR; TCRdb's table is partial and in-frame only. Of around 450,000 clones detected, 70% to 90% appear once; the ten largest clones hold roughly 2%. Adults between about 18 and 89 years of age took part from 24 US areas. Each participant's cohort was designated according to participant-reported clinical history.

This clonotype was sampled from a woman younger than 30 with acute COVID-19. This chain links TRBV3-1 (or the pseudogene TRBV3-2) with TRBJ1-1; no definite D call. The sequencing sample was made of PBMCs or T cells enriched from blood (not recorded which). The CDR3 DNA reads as TGTGCCAGCAGCCAGACAAGATATGAAGCTTTCTTT. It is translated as CASSQTRYEAFF.